Listed below are T cell receptor beta chains from one sample, sequenced in a study of cytomegalovirus exposure and HLA in healthy donors. Profiled with immunoSEQ multiplex PCR; TCRdb holds only in-frame clones, not every one. The table lists 110,000 or so clones, roughly four fifths of them singletons. The sequenced sample was PBMCs. The receptors come from a man aged 35-49 years in good health and CMV-seronegative. Both conserved end residues are trimmed from each CDR3. The order of the fields is V gene, J gene, CDR3 protein.

TRBV7-9	TRBJ2-1	ASSRDRFTNEQF
TRBV5-1	TRBJ1-2	ASSAGGAPVGYT
TRBV7-3	TRBJ1-3	ASSLGGSSGNTIY
TRBV27	TRBJ1-1	ASSFAIGSEAF
TRBV6-1	TRBJ1-1	ANSIGQGTEAF
TRBV11-2	TRBJ2-1	ASSLVLAGGYNEQF
TRBV19	TRBJ2-7	ASSIGLAGGPSEQY
TRBV9	TRBJ2-5	ASSVRPPDSGGTQETQY
TRBV19	TRBJ1-5	ASSTQGGPQPQH
TRBV9	NA	ASSVGQSSYEQY
TRBV19	TRBJ1-1	ASSISGTGGLRTEAF
TRBV30	TRBJ1-1	AWSRGGGGASEAF
TRBV27	TRBJ1-4	ASSLRLITRTGANEKLF
TRBV27	TRBJ2-3	ASITRGGLADTQY
TRBV7-9	TRBJ2-7	ASSFPNRAGDPYEQY
TRBV5-6	TRBJ2-6	ASRSQGANVLT
TRBV18	TRBJ1-1	ASSPAQGANTEAF
TRBV7-9	TRBJ1-4	ASSSTVATNEKLF
TRBV6-4	TRBJ2-3	ASSSGSTDTQY
TRBV16	TRBJ1-2	ASSQYWLTGTGVVGGYT
TRBV2	TRBJ2-3	ASSESEGAQY
TRBV7-6	TRBJ2-5	ASSPLAGGIRETQY
TRBV7-6	TRBJ2-1	ASSHGGGRARLNEQF
TRBV28	TRBJ2-7	ASSLSGGVHEQY
TRBV7-2	TRBJ2-7	ASSLTQGQYEQY
TRBV11-3	TRBJ2-7	ASSTGSSYEQY
TRBV6-1	TRBJ2-1	ASSEPGTSGFNEQF
TRBV27	TRBJ2-3	EAKSVSSTDTQY
TRBV5-4	TRBJ1-6	ASRVQGPNSPLH
TRBV7-2	TRBJ1-2	ASSLDGGYT
TRBV5-1	TRBJ2-2	ASSPLAGGGELF
TRBV28	TRBJ1-1	ASTGGRVHTEAF
TRBV12-5	TRBJ2-5	ASGAQVTQY
TRBV10-1	TRBJ1-1	ASSSGENTEAF
TRBV2	TRBJ2-3	ASRWGLAGGADTQY
TRBV29-1	TRBJ1-2	SVEVFGQHYGYT
TRBV19	TRBJ2-5	ASRGRGETQY